This entry lists 20 T cell receptor beta chains sequenced from one sample in a study of blood T cell repertoires in COVID-19. TCRdb's table, derived via immunoSEQ multiplex PCR, lists solely in-frame clones and lacks some. This sample has about 200,000 clones, with about 80% found just once. Sequenced: PBMCs or T cells enriched from blood (not recorded which). Receptor source: a man in his forties who had recovered from COVID-19.

The chain combines TRBV10-1 with TRBJ2-1, with 9 bases matching TRBD2. This CDR3 is 13 amino acids long. From germline, CDR1 is WNHNN and CDR2 SYGVQD (reference sequence). V was pared by 5 bases and J by 11 bases, with 7 bases of the junction left unmatched. The CDR3 protein is CASSRGLALKQFF. CDR3 nucleotide sequence: TGCGCCAGCAGTCGAGGACTAGCGCTGAAGCAGTTCTTC.

The chain couples TRBV10-3 to TRBJ1-1, with D possibly matching TRBD1 (5 bases). The CDR3 has 15 amino acids. The V end lost 2 bases, the J end lost 1 base, and 11 bases lay between the germline ends. Germline V lookup: CDR1 ENHRY, CDR2 SYGVKD. The CDR3 DNA reads TGTGCCATCAGTGAGCCGGGGGACGGGAACACTGAAGCTTTCTTT. Translated: CAISEPGDGNTEAFF.

This chain links TRBV19 with TRBJ1-2, with D perhaps matching TRBD1 (6 bases). Germline V CDR1 and CDR2: LNHDA, SQIVND (reference sequence). Trimming took 3 bases from V and 4 from J, leaving 18 bases between them. The CDR3 is 16 residues long. Here the CDR3 reads CASSMDVVRGVYGYTF. The CDR3 bases are TGTGCCAGTAGTATGGATGTGGTCAGGGGAGTCTATGGCTACACCTTC.

The V gene is TRBV28, the J gene TRBJ1-1; no clear D gene. Germline CDR1 MDHEN, CDR2 SYDVKM. The V and J ends lost 4 bases and 1 base respectively, with 10 bases between them. The CDR3 spans 14 residues. CDR3 loop: CASSSLDWNTEAFF. The CDR3 DNA is TGTGCCAGCAGTTCCCTTGACTGGAACACTGAAGCTTTCTTT.

This chain links TRBV19 with TRBJ2-1, with 9 bases that match TRBD2. Germline V gene lookup returns CDR1 LNHDA and CDR2 SQIVND (reference sequence). Trimming cost V 3 bases and J 4 bases; bases outside gene matches: 16. This CDR3 contains 19 residues. CDR3 residues: CASSMTASGAPPSYNEQFF. The DNA for the CDR3 is TGTGCCAGTAGTATGACGGCTAGCGGGGCCCCTCCATCGTACAATGAGCAGTTCTTC.

This clone was counted once. The J gene is TRBJ1-1, the V gene TRBV9; D uncertain. The V and J ends lost 3 bases and 2 bases respectively, with 14 bases between them. The CDR3 is 15 residues long. The V gene's germline CDR1 is SGDLS and CDR2 YYNGEE. CDR3 bases: TGTGCCAGCAGCGCCGCACTAGAACCAAACACTGAAGCTTTCTTT. It yields the protein CASSAALEPNTEAFF.

This clone was found a few times. This chain joins TRBV7-9 and TRBJ1-1; possibly TRBD1 for D (6 bases). V lost 3 bases, J lost 4 bases, and 12 bases lay in between. In germline, CDR1 is SEHNR, CDR2 FQNEAQ (reference sequence). The CDR3 extends over 14 amino acids. The CDR3 DNA reads TGTGCCAGCAGCTTGCAGGGGTTGAGCACTGAAGCTTTCTTT. It is translated as CASSLQGLSTEAFF.

This clone was seen more than once but under ten times. This rearrangement joins TRBV7-9 to TRBJ2-2; 7 bases are shared with TRBD1. Germline trimming cut 3 bases from V and 6 bases from J; bases unmatched to any gene: 7. Germline V gives CDR1 SEHNR, CDR2 FQNEAQ (reference sequence). The CDR3 length is 15 residues. Written as DNA, the CDR3 is TGTGCCAGCAGCTTTGCCGACAGGGAAGCCGGGGAGCTGTTTTTT. The encoded protein is CASSFADREAGELFF.

This clone has just one count. The rearrangement links TRBV6-5 to TRBJ1-5; D gene ambiguous. Germline CDR1 MNHEY, CDR2 SVGAGI. CDR3 length: 15 residues. V was cut by 6 bases and J by 6 bases, with 18 bases left in between. The CDR3 sequence is CASSAGDGVTQPQHF. The CDR3, as DNA: TGTGCCAGCAGCGCCGGAGACGGGGTAACTCAGCCCCAGCATTTT.

J is TRBJ2-5 and V is TRBV6-5; no definite D call. The CDR3 consists of 15 residues. V lost 6 bases and J 4 bases, leaving 18 bases between the germline ends. Germline-derived CDR1 and CDR2 are MNHEY and SVGAGI. In nucleotides, the CDR3 is TGTGCCAGCAGGGAGACTCGATCAACGGGAGAGACCCAGTACTTC. Translation: CASRETRSTGETQYF.

The chain joins TRBV13 to TRBJ1-5; 8 bases match TRBD1. CDR1 and CDR2 from the germline V gene are PRHDT and FYEKMQ (reference sequence). V lost 4 bases to trimming and J lost 6 bases; unmatched junction nucleotides: 8. The CDR3 runs 15 residues. CDR3 nucleotide sequence: TGTGCCAGCAGCTCCGGGACAGGTGGTCGTCAGCCCCAGCATTTT. Translating it yields CASSSGTGGRQPQHF.

The V and J genes are TRBV5-4 and TRBJ2-5; 12 bases fit TRBD2. J lost 4 bases, V lost 4 bases, and 17 bases had no gene match. Germline V gene sequence: CDR1 SGHNT, CDR2 YYREEE (reference sequence). This CDR3 is 19 amino acids long. CDR3 nucleotide sequence: TGTGCCAGCAGCCCGAGGACTAGCGGGGTTTCTCTATGGGGAGAGACCCAGTACTTC. Translated, it gives CASSPRTSGVSLWGETQYF.

This sequence joins TRBV19 and TRBJ1-3; D gene ambiguous. The germline gives CDR1 LNHDA, CDR2 SQIVND (reference sequence). The CDR3 spans 13 residues. V lost 5 bases and J 0 bases, leaving 5 bases between the germline ends. CDR3 coding DNA: TGTGCCAGTAGTCGGGTCTCTGGAAACACCATATATTTT. Translating it yields CASSRVSGNTIYF.

The chain is built from TRBV28 and TRBJ2-1; 8 bases align to TRBD2. Trimming at V came to 8 bases and at J to 4 bases, leaving 13 bases not matched to a gene. CDR1 is MDHEN and CDR2 is SYDVKM in the germline V gene. The CDR3 is 16 residues long. CDR3 sequence: CASGSLGLAGYNEQFF. The CDR3 region has the DNA TGTGCCAGCGGATCTTTGGGCTTAGCGGGGTACAATGAGCAGTTCTTC. The entire variable domain, with the rest obtained from reference TRBV28 and TRBJ2-1, is as follows: DVKVTQSSRYLVKRTGEKVFLECVQDMDHENMFWYRQDPGLGLRLIYFSYDVKMKEKGDIPEGYSVSREKKERFSLILESASTNQTSMYLCASGSLGLAGYNEQFFGPGTRLTVL.

J is TRBJ2-7 and V is TRBV6-5; 8 bases line up with TRBD1. The J segment lost 6 bases and the V segment lost 0 bases, leaving 7 bases of the junction unmatched. This CDR3 has 15 residues. Germline-derived CDR1 and CDR2 are MNHEY and SVGAGI. The CDR3 here is CASSYSARGHGEQYF. The CDR3, as DNA: TGTGCCAGCAGTTACTCTGCCAGGGGGCACGGCGAGCAGTACTTC.

The rearrangement joins TRBV5-1 to TRBJ2-7; D perhaps matches TRBD2 (6 bases). The CDR3 has 15 residues. Germline CDR1 SGHRS, CDR2 YFSETQ. V lost 1 base, J lost 3 bases, and 14 bases lay in between. CDR3 amino acids: CASSLLGQGGYEQYF. The CDR3 DNA reads as TGCGCCAGCAGCTTGCTTGGTCAGGGAGGCTACGAGCAGTACTTC.

The V gene is TRBV4-1, the J gene TRBJ1-2; D is unresolved. The V gene's germline CDR1 is MGHRA and CDR2 YSYEKL. The V end lost 0 bases, the J end lost 8 bases, and 16 bases lay between the germline ends. The CDR3 spans 15 residues. The CDR3 coding sequence is TGCGCCAGCAGCCAAGAGGGTTTGGAGGGCTCAGGCTACACCTTC. Translation gives CASSQEGLEGSGYTF.

This rearrangement joins TRBV5-1 to TRBJ2-7; weak D call: TRBD1 (6 bases). V was cut by 4 bases and J by 1 base, with 15 bases left in between. This CDR3 is 15 amino acids long. Looked up from germline, CDR1 is SGHRS and CDR2 is YFSETQ. The CDR3 reads CASSPSAGTSYEQYF. DNA for the CDR3: TGCGCCAGCAGCCCATCTGCAGGGACATCCTACGAGCAGTACTTC.

The chain combines TRBV18 with TRBJ1-5; D is undetermined. The germline gives CDR1 KGHSH, CDR2 LQKENI. The CDR3 covers 13 residues. Between the trimmed V and J ends, which lost 3 bases and 7 bases, there was a span of 10 bases. The DNA for the CDR3 is TGTGCCAGCTCACCCGACGAGGGACAGCCCCAGCATTTT. The encoded protein is CASSPDEGQPQHF.

J is TRBJ2-3 and V is TRBV28, with unresolved D. CDR3 length equals 12 residues. CDR1 is MDHEN and CDR2 is SYDVKM in the germline V gene. Between the trimmed V and J ends, which lost 5 bases and 6 bases, there was a span of 9 bases. The CDR3 is CASSPSQDTQYF. The DNA of the CDR3 is TGTGCCAGCAGTCCATCCCAGGATACGCAGTATTTT.